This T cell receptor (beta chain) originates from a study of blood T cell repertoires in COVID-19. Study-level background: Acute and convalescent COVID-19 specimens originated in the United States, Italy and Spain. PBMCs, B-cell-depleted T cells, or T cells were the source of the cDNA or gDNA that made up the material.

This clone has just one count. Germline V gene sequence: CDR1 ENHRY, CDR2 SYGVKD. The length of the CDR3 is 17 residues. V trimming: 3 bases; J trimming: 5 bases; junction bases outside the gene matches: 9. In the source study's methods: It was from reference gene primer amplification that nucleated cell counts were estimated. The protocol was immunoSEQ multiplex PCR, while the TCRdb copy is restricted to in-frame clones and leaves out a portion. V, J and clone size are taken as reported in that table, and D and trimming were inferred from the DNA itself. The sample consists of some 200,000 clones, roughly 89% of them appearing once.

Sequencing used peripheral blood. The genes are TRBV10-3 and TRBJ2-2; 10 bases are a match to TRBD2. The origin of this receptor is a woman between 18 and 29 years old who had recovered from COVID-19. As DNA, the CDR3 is TGTGCCATCAGTGACGGGTCGTTGACTAGCGGGACCGGGGAGCTGTTTTTT. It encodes CAISDGSLTSGTGELFF.